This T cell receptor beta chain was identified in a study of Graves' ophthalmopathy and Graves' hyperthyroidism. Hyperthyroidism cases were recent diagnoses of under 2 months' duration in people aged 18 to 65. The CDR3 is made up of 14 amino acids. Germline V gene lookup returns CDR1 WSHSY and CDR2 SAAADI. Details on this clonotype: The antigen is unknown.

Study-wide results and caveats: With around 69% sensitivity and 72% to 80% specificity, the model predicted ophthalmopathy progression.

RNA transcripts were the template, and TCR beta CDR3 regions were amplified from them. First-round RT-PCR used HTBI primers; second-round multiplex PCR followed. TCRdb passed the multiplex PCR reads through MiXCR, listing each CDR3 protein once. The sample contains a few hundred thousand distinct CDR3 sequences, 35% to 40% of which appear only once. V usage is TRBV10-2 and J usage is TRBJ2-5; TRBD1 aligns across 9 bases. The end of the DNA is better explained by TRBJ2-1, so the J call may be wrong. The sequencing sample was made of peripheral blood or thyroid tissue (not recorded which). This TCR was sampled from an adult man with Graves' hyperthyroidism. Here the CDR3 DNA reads TGCGCCAGCAGTGAGGACAGGGGGATGAATGAGCAGTTCTTC. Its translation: CASSEDRGMNEQFF.